The 27 T cell receptor beta chains in this list originate from one sample, sequenced in a study of vaccination and CD4 T cells after COVID-19 (dated by TCRdb to between 2021 and 2024). The library was made by PCR. This sample was sequenced with an Illumina iSeq 100. DNA from cultured CD4+ T cells was subjected to TCR sequencing with the Oncomine TCR Beta short-read assay at the Johns Hopkins FTIC core. TCRdb trimmed public reads at Q25 via fastp, called clones via MiXCR and kept in-frame beta chains. CDR3 protein duplicates are merged, each entry listing the most common genes and DNA. This sample holds over 9,000 distinct CDR3 sequences; 53% were observed only once. Jointly, the top ten make up approximately 12% of the sample. The treatment or condition label for this specimen denotes: approximately nine-day PBMC culture with coronavirus spike peptide pools or control peptides (ViraFEST assay). Their antigens remain unidentified.

Sequenced input: CD4+ T cells from blood, cultured in vitro. These receptors all stem from a human donor who had recovered from COVID-19.

J is TRBJ2-1 and V is TRBV7-9; 13 nucleotides align to TRBD2. Germline V lookup: CDR1 SEHNR, CDR2 FQNEAQ (reference sequence). V was pared by 5 bases and J by 5 bases, with 6 bases of the junction left unmatched. The CDR3 totals 16 residues. The CDR3: CASSPTGTSGNNEQFF. CDR3 DNA sequence: TGTGCCAGCAGCCCTACCGGGACTAGCGGGAACAATGAGCAGTTCTTC.

This sequence joins TRBV24-1 and TRBJ1-1; the D gene is possibly TRBD1 (6 bases). Trimming pared 5 bases from V and 6 bases from J, leaving 21 bases between. Germline lookup yields CDR1 KGHDR and CDR2 SFDVKD. This CDR3 has 16 amino acids. CDR3 bases: TGTGCCACCAGTGGGCGTTCTTTGCAGGGGAGGGCTGAAGCTTTCTTT. This gives the protein CATSGRSLQGRAEAFF.

The CDR3 DNA reads TGTGCCAGCAGTACGGGGGGGCTAGCCAAAAACATTCAGTACTTC. As protein: CASSTGGLAKNIQYF. The genes are TRBV6-1 and TRBJ2-4; TRBD2 agrees at 8 bases. CDR3 size: 15 residues. With V trimmed by 5 bases and J by 0 bases, 3 bases remained unmatched. CDR1 and CDR2 from the germline V gene are MNHNS and SASEGT.

This clonotype was detected only a few times. The J gene is TRBJ1-5, the V gene TRBV6-2 or TRBV6-3; D gene ambiguous. The ends were cut back, 10 bases at V and 1 base at J, with 23 bases in the middle. CDR3 length: 17 residues. From germline, CDR1 is MNHEY and CDR2 SVGEGT. CDR3 residues: CATIPKVGRVSNQPQHF. The CDR3 DNA follows: TGTGCCACCATTCCGAAAGTAGGACGAGTAAGCAATCAGCCCCAGCATTTT.

This clonotype has only a few counts. The chain recombines TRBV4-2 with TRBJ1-4; 7 bases align to TRBD1. Germline CDR1 LGHNA, CDR2 YNFKEQ. This CDR3 contains 14 residues. The ends lost 4 bases at V and 5 bases at J; junction bases unmatched: 4. CDR3 in amino acids: CASSLGQRNEKLFF. CDR3 in DNA: TGTGCCAGCAGCCTGGGACAGAGGAATGAAAAACTGTTTTTT.

This clonotype showed up just a few times. The chain couples TRBV2 to TRBJ2-7; D may be TRBD1 (6 bases). The CDR3 runs 14 residues. CDR1 is SNHLY and CDR2 is FYNNEI in the germline V gene. V shed 9 bases and J shed 0 bases, with 15 bases lying between them. The CDR3 nucleotides read TGTGCCAGGGCCCGGGACATTAACTCCTACGAGCAGTACTTC. It yields the protein CARARDINSYEQYF.

The V gene is TRBV6-5, the J gene TRBJ2-1; 9 nucleotides agree with TRBD2. This CDR3 spans 15 amino acids. The V segment lost 4 bases and the J segment 3 bases; nucleotides outside the gene matches: 4. The V gene's germline CDR1 is MNHEY and CDR2 SVGAGI. Here the CDR3 reads CASSSPTSGYNEQFF. The CDR3 nucleotides read TGTGCCAGCAGTTCACCGACTAGCGGCTACAATGAGCAGTTCTTC.

The CDR3 DNA reads TGCAGTGCTAGCTTGGCGGGAGATCCCTCTCGCGGGGAGCTGTTTTTT. Amino acid sequence: CSASLAGDPSRGELFF. V is TRBV20-1 and J is TRBJ2-2; 7 positions agree with TRBD2. Looked up from germline, CDR1 is DFQATT and CDR2 is SNEGSKA (reference sequence). CDR3 length: 16 amino acids. V was clipped by 3 bases and J by 7 bases; unmatched bases: 14.

The chain recombines TRBV2 with TRBJ1-2, with 8 bases matching TRBD1. This CDR3 is 13 amino acids long. Germline V gene data show CDR1 as SNHLY and CDR2 as FYNNEI. V gave up 4 bases and J gave up 6 bases; unmatched junction bases: 4. The CDR3: CASSGAGGDGYTF. The CDR3 DNA sequence: TGTGCCAGCAGTGGGGCAGGGGGCGATGGCTACACCTTC.

This clonotype turned up a few times. This rearrangement joins TRBV20-1 to TRBJ1-5; 7 positions agree with TRBD1. Trimming at V came to 6 bases and at J to 11 bases, leaving 19 bases not matched to a gene. Germline CDR1 DFQATT, CDR2 SNEGSKA (reference sequence). The length of the CDR3 is 15 residues. In DNA, the CDR3 is TGCAGTGCGCAAATATCCGGGACAGAGGCAGGGACCCAGCATTTT. The encoded protein is CSAQISGTEAGTQHF.

The V gene is TRBV7-2, the J gene TRBJ2-6; D unclear. The germline V gene encodes CDR1 SGHTA and CDR2 FQGNSA. The V end lost 5 bases, the J end lost 0 bases, and 11 bases lay between the germline ends. This CDR3 spans 16 amino acids. CDR3 bases: TGTGCCAGCAGCCCCCGAGCGAGCTCTGGGGCCAACGTCCTGACTTTC. Amino acid sequence: CASSPRASSGANVLTF.

V is TRBV20-1 and J is TRBJ2-1, with D perhaps given as TRBD1 or TRBD2 (5 bases each). This CDR3 region has 14 residues. Germline V gene lookup returns CDR1 DFQATT and CDR2 SNEGSKA (reference sequence). Trimming pared 6 bases from V and 10 bases from J, leaving 22 bases between. The CDR3 region has the DNA TGCAGTGCCAGAAGGGACCGGCGATCATGGGAGCAGTTCTTC. The encoded protein is CSARRDRRSWEQFF.

This clonotype was observed a few times. The gene calls are TRBV15 and TRBJ1-6; 9 positions agree with TRBD1. V shed 3 bases, J shed 7 bases, and the junction held 4 bases outside the gene matches. The CDR3 totals 15 residues. Germline V lookup: CDR1 LNHNV, CDR2 YYDKDF (reference sequence). This chain's CDR3 is CATSRQGQGNSPLHF. In DNA form, the CDR3 reads TGTGCCACCAGCAGGCAGGGACAGGGAAATTCACCCCTCCACTTT.

This chain links TRBV6-5 with TRBJ2-3; the D gene is possibly TRBD2 (5 bases). V was shortened by 0 bases and J by 0 bases, with 16 bases between the two germline ends. CDR1 is MNHEY and CDR2 is SVGAGI in the germline V gene. The CDR3 covers 18 residues. CDR3 in amino acids: CASSYSNPRVRSTDTQYF. DNA of the CDR3: TGTGCCAGCAGTTACTCGAACCCGAGGGTGCGGAGCACAGATACGCAGTATTTT.

This clonotype was picked up a small number of times. V gene TRBV24-1 combines with J gene TRBJ2-7, with TRBD2 matching 7 bases. Per the germline V gene, CDR1 is KGHDR and CDR2 is SFDVKD. The CDR3 contains 13 residues. V gave up 3 bases and J gave up 2 bases; unmatched junction bases: 0. CDR3 sequence (DNA): TGTGCCACCAGTGATGGGGGGGCCTACGAGCAGTACTTC. Protein: CATSDGGAYEQYF.

V and J are TRBV21-1 and TRBJ1-1; the table's D call TRBD1 went unverified against the DNA. TRBV21-1 is listed as a pseudogene. The CDR3 runs 14 residues. CDR3: CASSDGTANTEAFF. As DNA, the CDR3 is TGTGCCAGCAGCGACGGGACAGCAAACACTGAAGCTTTCTTT.

J is TRBJ1-2 and V is TRBV29-1; D is possibly TRBD1 (6 bases). There are 11 residues in the CDR3. Looked up from germline, CDR1 is SQVTM and CDR2 is ANQGSEA. The ends were cut back, 7 bases at V and 2 bases at J, with 8 bases in the middle. The CDR3, as DNA: TGCAGCGGTCAGGGGAACTATGGCTACACCTTC. Protein product: CSGQGNYGYTF.

This clonotype was detected only once. The chain recombines TRBV7-9 with TRBJ2-1; TRBD2 matches at 7 bases. This CDR3 region has 16 residues. CDR1 is SEHNR and CDR2 is FQNEAQ in the germline V gene (reference sequence). J was trimmed by 6 bases and V by 2 bases; bases with no gene match: 10. CDR3 sequence (DNA): TGTGCCAGCAGCTTAACTCTGAGGCCGGGGGGCAATGAGCAGTTCTTC. Its translation is CASSLTLRPGGNEQFF.

This clonotype was observed a handful of times. The gene calls are TRBV27 and TRBJ2-7, with D possibly matching TRBD2 (6 bases). Trimming shortened V by 3 bases and J by 1 base, and 10 bases separated the two germline ends. CDR3 length: 14 amino acids. Looked up from germline, CDR1 is MNHEY and CDR2 is SMNVEV (reference sequence). CDR3 DNA: TGTGCCAGCAGTTTGTCTAGCGCTTCCTACGAGCAGTACTTC. Translated, it gives CASSLSSASYEQYF.

The table lists this clonotype with a few counts. V usage is TRBV6-1 and J usage is TRBJ2-3, with D tentatively TRBD1 (5 bases). The CDR3 spans 14 residues. Trimming removed 7 bases from V and 2 bases from J, with 13 bases in between. Germline CDR1 MNHNS, CDR2 SASEGT. CDR3: CASNGARSTDTQYF. As DNA, the CDR3 is TGTGCCAGCAATGGGGCCCGCTCCACAGATACGCAGTATTTT.

V gene TRBV6-1 combines with J gene TRBJ1-5; D might be TRBD1 (5 bases). V was cut by 4 bases and J by 4 bases, with 17 bases left in between. The CDR3 covers 16 residues. Per germline, CDR1 MNHNS and CDR2 SASEGT. The CDR3 nucleotides read TGTGCCAGCAGTGCCCTTTTGAAGGGGAGAAATCAGCCCCAGCATTTT. It specifies CASSALLKGRNQPQHF.

The rearrangement uses TRBV7-8 and TRBJ1-5; 9 bases match TRBD1. The length of the CDR3 is 19 residues. With V trimmed by 3 bases and J by 2 bases, 14 bases remained unmatched. CDR1 is SGHVS, CDR2 FQNEAQ, per germline. The CDR3 spells CASSLVRDRARYGNQPQHF. As DNA, the CDR3 is TGTGCCAGCAGCTTGGTCCGGGACAGGGCCCGTTACGGCAATCAGCCCCAGCATTTT. Using reference TRBV7-8 and TRBJ1-5 for the parts outside the CDR3, the full variable domain is GAGVSQSPRYKVAKRGQDVALRCDPISGHVSLFWYQQALGQGPEFLTYFQNEAQLDKSGLPSDRFFAERPEGSVSTLKIQRTQQEDSAVYLCASSLVRDRARYGNQPQHFGDGTRLSIL.

The V call is TRBV12-3 or TRBV12-4, the J call TRBJ1-2, with D possibly TRBD1 on 5 matching bases. Trimming shortened V by 5 bases and J by 7 bases, and 14 bases separated the two germline ends. CDR3 length equals 13 residues. Here the CDR3 DNA reads TGTGCCAGCAGTGGGACGAGGGACTCTGGCTACACCTTC. Protein product: CASSGTRDSGYTF.

The rearrangement links TRBV20-1 to TRBJ2-1; the match to TRBD2 covers 16 bases. V shed 5 bases, J shed 9 bases, and the junction held 7 bases outside the gene matches. The CDR3 length is 15 residues. Germline CDR1 and CDR2: DFQATT and SNEGSKA (reference sequence). The CDR3 DNA reads TGCAGTGCTTTGGGTGGGACTAGCGGGAGGGTTGAGCAGTTCTTC. This sequence encodes CSALGGTSGRVEQFF.

The CDR3 nucleotides read TGTGCCACCAGTCCTAGCGGGAGCCCGGATACGCAGTATTTT. Translating gives CATSPSGSPDTQYF. The chain carries TRBV24-1 and TRBJ2-3; TRBD2 agrees at 10 bases. Per germline, CDR1 KGHDR and CDR2 SFDVKD. The CDR3 runs to 14 residues. V gave up 6 bases and J gave up 6 bases; unmatched junction bases: 5.

The rearrangement links TRBV4-3 to TRBJ2-2; 7 bases are shared with TRBD1. CDR3 size: 15 residues. With 0 bases clipped from V and 7 bases from J, the junction kept 5 bases outside the gene matches. From germline, CDR1 is LGHNA and CDR2 YSLEER. CDR3 in amino acids: CASSQDTGARGELFF. Here the CDR3 DNA reads TGCGCCAGCAGCCAAGATACAGGGGCTCGCGGGGAGCTGTTTTTT.

In its sample, this clonotype was seen a few times. The chain couples TRBV6-2 or TRBV6-3 to TRBJ1-2; 9 bases are a match to TRBD1. CDR3 length: 15 amino acids. J gave up 9 bases and V 6 bases, and 14 bases lay outside the gene matches. CDR1 and CDR2 (germline): MNHEY, SVGEGT. The CDR3 sequence: CASSPRDRDSPSYTF. For the CDR3, the DNA is TGTGCCAGCAGCCCCAGGGACAGGGACTCTCCAAGCTACACCTTC.